This TCR beta chain was obtained from a study of regulatory T cells in long-lasting Graves disease. Looking at the study overall: For a period under 3 months, newly diagnosed Graves' patients had taken antithyroid drugs.

This CDR3 is 13 amino acids long. V lost 0 bases to trimming and J lost 8 bases, with 8 bases between them. Looked up from germline, CDR1 is LGHDT and CDR2 is YNNKEL (reference sequence). This sample's time point: newly diagnosed GD, antithyroid drugs for less than 3 months. Extracted PBMC RNA gave rise to the TCR library. It was American Thyroid Association guidelines that determined Graves' disease diagnosis. This clonotype was seen repeatedly, ten times or more. Construction of TCR beta libraries relied on iRepertoire HTBI primers and on Arm-PCR targeting CDR3 regions. TCRdb used MiXCR to reprocess the multiplex PCR reads, holding one entry per CDR3 protein. The table includes approximately 400,000 distinct CDR3 sequences, about 15% detected once. These data were likewise used in another study, on T cells in Graves' hyperthyroidism and ophthalmopathy. Turning to that study: Thyroid ultrasound and orbital computed tomography, with clinical symptoms and serum thyroxine and TRAb, informed diagnoses. Initially, a first-round RT-PCR of the TCR CDR3 employed the HTBI primer set.

This specimen consisted of peripheral blood mononuclear cells (PBMCs), obtained at new diagnosis, from a patient treated with antithyroid drugs. The clonotype was recovered from a woman younger than 45 with Graves disease. The gene calls are TRBV3-1 and TRBJ2-1; no firm D call. The CDR3 protein is CASSQELGYEQFF. The CDR3 DNA follows: TGTGCCAGCAGCCAAGAACTGGGATATGAGCAGTTCTTC.